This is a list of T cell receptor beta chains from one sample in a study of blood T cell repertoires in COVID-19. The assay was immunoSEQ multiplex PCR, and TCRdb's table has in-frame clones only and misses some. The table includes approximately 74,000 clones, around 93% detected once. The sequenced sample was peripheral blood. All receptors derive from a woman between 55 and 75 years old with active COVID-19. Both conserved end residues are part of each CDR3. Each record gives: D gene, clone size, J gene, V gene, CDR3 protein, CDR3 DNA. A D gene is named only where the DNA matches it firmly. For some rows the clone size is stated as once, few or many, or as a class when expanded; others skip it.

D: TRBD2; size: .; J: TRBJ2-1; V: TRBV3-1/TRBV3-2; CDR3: CASSLAGAYNEQFF; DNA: TGTGCCAGCAGCCTAGCGGGGGCCTACAATGAGCAGTTCTTC
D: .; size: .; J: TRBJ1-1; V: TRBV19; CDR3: CASSIGSSNTEAFF; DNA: TGTGCCAGTAGTATCGGGTCGTCGAACACTGAAGCTTTCTTT
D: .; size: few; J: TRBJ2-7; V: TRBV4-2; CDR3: CASSQDIGGGEQYF; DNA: TGTGCCAGCAGCCAAGATATAGGAGGTGGCGAGCAGTACTTC
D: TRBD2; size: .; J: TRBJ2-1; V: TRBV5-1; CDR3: CASRGLAGGNEQFF; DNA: TGCGCCAGCAGGGGCTTAGCGGGAGGGAATGAGCAGTTCTTC
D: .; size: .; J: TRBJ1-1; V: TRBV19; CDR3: CASSPQGQNTEAFF; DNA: TGTGCCAGTAGCCCACAAGGACAGAACACTGAAGCTTTCTTT
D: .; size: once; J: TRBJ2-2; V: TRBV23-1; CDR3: CASSPTELPPGELFF; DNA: TGCGCCAGCAGTCCGACGGAGCTCCCCCCCGGGGAGCTGTTTTTT
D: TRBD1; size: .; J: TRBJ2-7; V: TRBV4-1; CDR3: CASSPDRGFLFEQYF; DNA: TGCGCCAGCAGCCCCGACAGGGGCTTTCTCTTCGAGCAGTACTTC
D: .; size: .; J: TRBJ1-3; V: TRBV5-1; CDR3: CASSLQGLGSDTIYF; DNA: TGCGCCAGCAGCTTGCAGGGCCTCGGTTCGGACACCATATATTTT
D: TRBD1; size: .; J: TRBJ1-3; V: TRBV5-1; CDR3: CASSRGTGDLNTIYF; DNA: TGCGCCAGCAGCCGCGGGACAGGCGACTTAAACACCATATATTTT
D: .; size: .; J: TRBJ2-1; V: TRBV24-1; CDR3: CATSVPQRNEQFF; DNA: TGTGCCACCAGTGTTCCCCAGCGGAATGAGCAGTTCTTC
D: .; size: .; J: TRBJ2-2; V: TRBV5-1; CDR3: CASSLVGLSNTGELFF; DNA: TGCGCCAGCAGCTTGGTTGGACTATCGAACACCGGGGAGCTGTTTTTT
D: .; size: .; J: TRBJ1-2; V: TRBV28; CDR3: CASSLWAHNRGTF; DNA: TGTGCCAGCAGTTTATGGGCCCATAACAGAGGGACCTTC
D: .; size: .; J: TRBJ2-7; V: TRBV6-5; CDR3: CASTMGLEGSYEQYF; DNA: TGTGCCAGCACCATGGGCCTTGAGGGCTCCTACGAGCAGTACTTC
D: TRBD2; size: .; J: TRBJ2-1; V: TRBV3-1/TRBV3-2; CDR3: CASSASGRINNEQFF; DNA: TGTGCCAGCAGTGCTAGCGGGAGAATCAACAATGAGCAGTTCTTC
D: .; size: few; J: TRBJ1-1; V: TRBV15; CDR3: CATARRISSEAFF; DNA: TGTGCCACCGCTAGGCGGATTTCTTCTGAAGCTTTCTTT
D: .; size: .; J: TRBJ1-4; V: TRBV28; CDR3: CASSLRNEKLFF; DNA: TGTGCCAGCAGCCTACGCAATGAAAAACTGTTTTTT
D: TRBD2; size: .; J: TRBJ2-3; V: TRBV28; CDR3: CASSPPLAGGQYF; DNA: TGTGCCAGCAGTCCTCCCCTAGCGGGGGGGCAGTATTTT
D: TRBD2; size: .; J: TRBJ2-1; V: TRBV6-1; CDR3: CASSEALLAGGNEQFF; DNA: TGTGCCAGCAGTGAAGCGTTACTAGCGGGAGGAAATGAGCAGTTCTTC
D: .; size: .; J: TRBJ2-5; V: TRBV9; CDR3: CASSVTQETQYF; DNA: TGTGCCAGCAGCGTAACACAAGAGACCCAGTACTTC
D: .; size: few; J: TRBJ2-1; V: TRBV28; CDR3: CASSKTGYSDEQFF; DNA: TGTGCCAGCAGCAAAACAGGGTATAGCGATGAGCAGTTCTTC
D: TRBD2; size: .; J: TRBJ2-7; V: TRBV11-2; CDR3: CASSPPGAGLATAYEQYF; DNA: TGTGCCAGCAGCCCCCCGGGGGCCGGACTAGCGACAGCCTACGAGCAGTACTTC
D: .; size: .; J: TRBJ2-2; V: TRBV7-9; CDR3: CASSFYRENTGELFF; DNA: TGTGCCAGCAGCTTTTACAGGGAGAACACCGGGGAGCTGTTTTTT
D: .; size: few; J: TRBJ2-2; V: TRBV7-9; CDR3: CASSLVDYSSGELFF; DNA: TGTGCCAGCAGCTTAGTAGATTACTCATCCGGGGAGCTGTTTTTT
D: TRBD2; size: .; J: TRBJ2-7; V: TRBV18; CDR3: CASSPDRSGTSYEQYF; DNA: TGTGCCAGCTCACCAGATCGCAGCGGGACCTCCTACGAGCAGTACTTC
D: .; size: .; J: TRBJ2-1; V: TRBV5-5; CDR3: CASSLGGTVAGNEQFF; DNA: TGTGCCAGCAGCCTTGGGGGGACAGTGGCCGGTAATGAGCAGTTCTTC
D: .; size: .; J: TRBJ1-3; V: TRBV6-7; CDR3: CAIQLPTEKPLTYSGNTIYF; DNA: TGTGCCATCCAACTCCCAACCGAAAAACCCCTAACCTACTCTGGAAACACCATATATTTT
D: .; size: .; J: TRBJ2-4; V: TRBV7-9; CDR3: CASSKQVGGNIQYF; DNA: TGTGCCAGCAGCAAACAGGTCGGCGGTAACATTCAGTACTTC
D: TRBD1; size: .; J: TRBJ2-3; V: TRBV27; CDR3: CASSFRGTGEQYF; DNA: TGTGCCAGCAGTTTTCGGGGGACAGGGGAGCAGTATTTT
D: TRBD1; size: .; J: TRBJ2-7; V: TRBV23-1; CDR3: CASGLSGTGGAVVYEQYF; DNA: TGCGCCAGCGGGCTCTCCGGGACAGGGGGCGCGGTGGTGTACGAGCAGTACTTC
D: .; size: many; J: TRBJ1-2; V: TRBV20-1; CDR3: CSSGGDYTF; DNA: TGCAGTAGTGGGGGGGACTACACCTTC
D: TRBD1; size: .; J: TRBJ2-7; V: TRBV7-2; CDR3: CASSLEGQGLGEQYF; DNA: TGTGCCAGCAGCTTAGAGGGACAGGGGCTGGGGGAGCAGTACTTC
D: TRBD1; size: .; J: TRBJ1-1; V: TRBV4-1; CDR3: CASSQDSLPQGAVFQMAFF; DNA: TGCGCCAGCAGCCAAGACAGCCTTCCGCAGGGGGCAGTTTTCCAGATGGCTTTCTTT
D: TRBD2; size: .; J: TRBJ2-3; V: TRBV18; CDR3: CASSPTSGTDTQYF; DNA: TGTGCCAGCTCACCGACTAGCGGCACAGATACGCAGTATTTT
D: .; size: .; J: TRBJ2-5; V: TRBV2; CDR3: CASSEGRGFGETQYF; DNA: TGTGCCAGCAGTGAAGGGCGGGGCTTTGGGGAGACCCAGTACTTC
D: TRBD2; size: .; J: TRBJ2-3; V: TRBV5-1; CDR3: CASSTGLAGGPENFSQYF; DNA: TGCGCCAGTTCGACTGGACTAGCGGGAGGGCCGGAAAATTTTTCCCAGTATTTT
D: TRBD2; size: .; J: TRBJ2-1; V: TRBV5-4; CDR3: CASSPGTSGRREFF; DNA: TGTGCCAGCAGCCCCGGGACTAGCGGGAGGAGGGAGTTCTTC
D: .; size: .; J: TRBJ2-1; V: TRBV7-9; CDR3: CASSSRTTYNEQFF; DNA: TGTGCCAGCAGCTCCCGGACAACCTACAATGAGCAGTTCTTC
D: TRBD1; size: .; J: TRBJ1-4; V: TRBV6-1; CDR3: CASSGTRGRTANEKLFF; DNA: TGTGCCAGCAGTGGGACCAGGGGGCGCACGGCTAATGAAAAACTGTTTTTT
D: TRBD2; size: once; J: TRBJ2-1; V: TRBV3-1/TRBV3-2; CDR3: CASSQQLAGSNEQFF; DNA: TGTGCCAGCAGCCAACAACTAGCGGGAAGCAATGAGCAGTTCTTC
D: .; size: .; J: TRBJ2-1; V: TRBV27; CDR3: CASSLPPYNEQFF; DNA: TGTGCCAGCAGTTTACCCCCATACAATGAGCAGTTCTTC
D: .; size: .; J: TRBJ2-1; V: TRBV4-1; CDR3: CASSQERGTWRENEQFF; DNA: TGCGCCAGCAGCCAAGAACGGGGGACGTGGCGGGAAAATGAGCAGTTCTTC
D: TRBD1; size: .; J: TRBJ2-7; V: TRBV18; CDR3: CASSLGQGYEQYF; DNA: TGTGCCAGCTCATTAGGACAGGGCTACGAGCAGTACTTC